This TCR beta chain was captured in a study of PD-1 blockade in mismatch repair-deficient tumors. At the level of the study: Enrolled about 2013-2017, patients had progressing, pretreated mismatch repair-deficient cancers of approximately 13 types.

Here immunoSEQ multiplex PCR was the method, and the copy in TCRdb shows in-frame clones only, minus some. The sample has roughly 14,000 clones; around 86% are singletons. For this clone: As yet, its antigen is unknown.

As for time point: identical approximately 11-day culture without peptide (control). All patients were mismatch repair deficient, assessed by either PCR or immunohistochemistry. A roughly ten-day in vitro culture was run per each of seven reactive peptides. The source was cells cultured in vitro, collected from a patient treated with pembrolizumab. The source of this sequence is an adult with mismatch repair-deficient cancer.

For the CDR3, the DNA is TGCGCCAGCAGCTTGGGCAGCGGGAGTTGGACAGATACGCAGTATTTT. It encodes CASSLGSGSWTDTQYF. The chain joins TRBV5-1 to TRBJ2-3; TRBD2 agrees at 8 bases. Germline V lookup: CDR1 SGHRS, CDR2 YFSETQ. V lost 0 bases and J lost 3; bases outside the gene matches: 6. The CDR3 covers 16 residues.